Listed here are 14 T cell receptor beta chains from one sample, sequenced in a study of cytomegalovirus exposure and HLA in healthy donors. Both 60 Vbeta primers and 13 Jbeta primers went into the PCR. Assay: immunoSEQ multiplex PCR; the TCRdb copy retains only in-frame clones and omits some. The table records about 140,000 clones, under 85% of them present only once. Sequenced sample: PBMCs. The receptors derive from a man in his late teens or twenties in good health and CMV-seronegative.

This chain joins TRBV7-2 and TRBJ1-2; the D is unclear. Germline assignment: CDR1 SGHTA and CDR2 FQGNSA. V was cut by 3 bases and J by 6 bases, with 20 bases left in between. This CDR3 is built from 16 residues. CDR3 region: CASSFSDSGRVNGYTF. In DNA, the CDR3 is TGTGCCAGCAGCTTTTCGGACTCCGGGCGGGTGAATGGCTACACCTTC.

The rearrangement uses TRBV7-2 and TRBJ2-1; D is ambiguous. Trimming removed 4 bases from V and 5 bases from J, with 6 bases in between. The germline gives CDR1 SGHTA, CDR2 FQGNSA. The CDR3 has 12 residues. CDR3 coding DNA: TGTGCCAGCAGCTCCCCTAACAATGAGCAGTTCTTC. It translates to CASSSPNNEQFF.

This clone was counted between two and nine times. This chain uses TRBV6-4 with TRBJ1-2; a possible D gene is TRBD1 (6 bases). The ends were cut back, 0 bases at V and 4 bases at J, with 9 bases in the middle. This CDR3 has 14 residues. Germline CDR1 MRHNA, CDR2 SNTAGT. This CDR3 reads CASSDSGQSYGYTF. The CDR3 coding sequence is TGTGCCAGCAGTGACTCAGGACAGAGCTATGGCTACACCTTC.

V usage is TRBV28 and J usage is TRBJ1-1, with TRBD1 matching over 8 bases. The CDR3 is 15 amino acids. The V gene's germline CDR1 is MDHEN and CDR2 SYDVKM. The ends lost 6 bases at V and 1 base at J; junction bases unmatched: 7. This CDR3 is CASSFVGQGNTEAFF. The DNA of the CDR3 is TGTGCCAGCAGCTTCGTCGGACAGGGGAACACTGAAGCTTTCTTT.

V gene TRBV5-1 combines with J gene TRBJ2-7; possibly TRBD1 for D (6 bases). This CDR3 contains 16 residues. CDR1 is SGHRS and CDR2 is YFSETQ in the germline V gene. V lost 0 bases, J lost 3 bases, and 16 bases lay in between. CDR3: CASSLASGARFYEQYF. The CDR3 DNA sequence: TGCGCCAGCAGCTTGGCTTCAGGGGCCAGATTCTACGAGCAGTACTTC.

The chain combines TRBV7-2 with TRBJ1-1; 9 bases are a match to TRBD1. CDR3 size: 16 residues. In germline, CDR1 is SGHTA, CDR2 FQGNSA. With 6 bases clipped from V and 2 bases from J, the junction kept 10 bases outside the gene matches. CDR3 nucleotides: TGTGCCAGCAGGATACAGGGGGCGCGAAGTAACACTGAAGCTTTCTTT. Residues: CASRIQGARSNTEAFF.

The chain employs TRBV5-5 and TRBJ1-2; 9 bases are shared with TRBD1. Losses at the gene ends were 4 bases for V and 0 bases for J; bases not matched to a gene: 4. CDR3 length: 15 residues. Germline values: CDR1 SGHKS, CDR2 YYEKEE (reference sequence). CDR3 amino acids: CASSPGQGANYGYTF. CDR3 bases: TGTGCCAGCAGCCCGGGACAGGGAGCTAACTATGGCTACACCTTC.

The CDR3 DNA follows: TGTGCCACCAGCAGAGGTTTGACAGGCCCCATGGGGGGCTACACCTTC. Translation: CATSRGLTGPMGGYTF. This chain joins TRBV15 and TRBJ1-2; D possibly corresponds to TRBD1 (6 bases). Germline CDR1 and CDR2: LNHNV and YYDKDF (reference sequence). Trimming took 1 base from V and 8 from J, leaving 20 bases between them. This CDR3 is 16 amino acids long.

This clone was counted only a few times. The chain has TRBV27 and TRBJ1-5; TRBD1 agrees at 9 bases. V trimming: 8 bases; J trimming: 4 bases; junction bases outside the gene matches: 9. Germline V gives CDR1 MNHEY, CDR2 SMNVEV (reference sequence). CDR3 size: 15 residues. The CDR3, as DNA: TGTGCCAGCCATCAAACCGGACAGGGGAATCAGCCCCAGCATTTT. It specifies CASHQTGQGNQPQHF.

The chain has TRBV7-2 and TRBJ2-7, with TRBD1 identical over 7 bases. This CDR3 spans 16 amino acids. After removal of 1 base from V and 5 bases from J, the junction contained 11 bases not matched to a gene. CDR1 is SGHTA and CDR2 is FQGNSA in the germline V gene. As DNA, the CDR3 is TGTGCCAGCAGCTTAGGGAGGAGACAGGGTCTGGACGAGCAGTACTTC. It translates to CASSLGRRQGLDEQYF.

Written as DNA, the CDR3 is TGCGCCAGCAGCCAGACAGGGGGCAATGAGCAGTTCTTC. It specifies CASSQTGGNEQFF. V and J are TRBV4-3 and TRBJ2-1; 9 bases fit TRBD1. Germline V CDR1 and CDR2: LGHNA, YSLEER. Trimming at V came to 3 bases and at J to 6 bases, leaving 0 bases not matched to a gene. The CDR3 has 13 amino acids.

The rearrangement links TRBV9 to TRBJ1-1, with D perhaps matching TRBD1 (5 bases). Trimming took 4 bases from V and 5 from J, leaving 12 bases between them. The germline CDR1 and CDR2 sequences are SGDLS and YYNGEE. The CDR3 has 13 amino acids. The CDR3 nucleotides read TGTGCCAGCAGCTCTCCAGGGCGGACTGAAGCTTTCTTT. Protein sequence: CASSSPGRTEAFF. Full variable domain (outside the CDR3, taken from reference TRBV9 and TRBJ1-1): DSGVTQTPKHLITATGQRVTLRCSPRSGDLSVYWYQQSLDQGLQFLIQYYNGEERAKGNILERFSAQQFPDLHSELNLSSLELGDSALYFCASSSPGRTEAFFGQGTRLTVV.

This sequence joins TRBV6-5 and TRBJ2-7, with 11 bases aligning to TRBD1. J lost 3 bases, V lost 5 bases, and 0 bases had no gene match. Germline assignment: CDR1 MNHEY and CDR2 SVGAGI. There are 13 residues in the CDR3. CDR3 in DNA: TGTGCCAGCAGTGGGACAGGGGGCTACGAGCAGTACTTC. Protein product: CASSGTGGYEQYF.

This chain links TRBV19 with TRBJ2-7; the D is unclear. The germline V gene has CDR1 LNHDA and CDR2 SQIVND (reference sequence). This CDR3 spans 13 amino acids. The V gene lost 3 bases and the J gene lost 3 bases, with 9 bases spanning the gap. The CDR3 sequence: CASSIGGYYEQYF. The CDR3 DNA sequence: TGTGCCAGTAGTATCGGCGGATACTACGAGCAGTACTTC.